This T cell receptor beta chain stems from a study of blood T cell repertoires in COVID-19. Overall study: Acute-phase and convalescent COVID-19 samples originated in the United States, Italy and Spain. Sample material is recorded as cDNA or gDNA derived from T cells, B-cell-depleted T cells, or PBMCs.

This clone has more than one count but fewer than ten. Looked up from germline, CDR1 is MNHEY and CDR2 is SMNVEV (reference sequence). J was trimmed by 5 bases and V by 6 bases; bases with no gene match: 13. The CDR3 loop spans 15 amino acids. In the authors' methods: Researchers report that nucleated cell counts were estimated from reference gene primer amplification. Clones were read by immunoSEQ multiplex PCR, and TCRdb kept only the in-frame ones, dropping some. D and trimming were read from the DNA, whereas the V and J calls and clone size are those reported in that table. Of hundreds of thousands of clones detected, roughly 90% appear once; the ten largest clones hold 6% to 8.5%.

Sequenced input: peripheral blood. The gene calls are TRBV27 and TRBJ2-7; TRBD1 matches at 7 bases. The TCR was taken from a woman aged 70-85 years with COVID-19, enrolled during active disease. The CDR3 sequence: CASRIRQGAFHEQYF. The CDR3 coding sequence is TGTGCCAGCAGGATAAGACAGGGAGCTTTCCACGAGCAGTACTTC.